This T cell receptor beta chain was found in a study of blood T cells in healthy people across ages. Together with a sample-barcoded 5' primer, a J-beta primer mix was included in a second PCR lasting about 7 to 11 cycles. Each single sample gave us at least 2.5 million CDR3-containing paired-end reads. From the 5' RACE reads, TCRdb called clonotypes with MiXCR, one entry per CDR3 protein. The table records about 800,000 distinct CDR3 sequences, more than 20% of them present only once. With 2 bases removed from V and 0 bases from J, the gap between germline ends came to 5 bases. Germline V gene data show CDR1 as SGHTA and CDR2 as FQGNSA. The CDR3 extends over 15 amino acids. The sample was also linked to a second study, of T cells of mothers and their children.

The TCR was taken from a boy aged 5-17 years in good health. This chain links TRBV7-2 with TRBJ2-6; D is unresolved. Sequenced: blood. The CDR3 region is CASSLKVSGANVLTF. In nucleotides, the CDR3 is TGTGCCAGCAGCTTAAAGGTCTCTGGGGCCAACGTCCTGACTTTC.